The 25 T cell receptor beta chains below were found in one sample sequenced in a study of response to subunit inactivated influenza vaccine. TCRdb re-called the RT-PCR reads with MiXCR, one entry per CDR3 protein. The repertoire holds 490,000 or so distinct CDR3 sequences, with less than 8% as singletons. The starting material was PBMCs from blood, obtained roughly 24 months after vaccination. The source of these receptors is a man aged 50 to 69 who received an inactivated influenza vaccine.

V is TRBV12-3 or TRBV12-4 and J is TRBJ2-3; D is ambiguous. V was cut by 10 bases and J by 0 bases, with 11 bases left in between. The CDR3 sequence is 13 residues long. This chain's CDR3 is CATRPSSTDTQYF. DNA for the CDR3: TGTGCCACCCGTCCCTCTAGCACAGATACGCAGTATTTT.

At least ten counts were recorded for this clonotype. The chain combines TRBV20-1 with TRBJ2-5, with D perhaps TRBD2 (6 bases). The CDR3 sequence is 11 residues long. Trimming took 8 bases from V and 5 from J, leaving 12 bases between them. Germline V lookup: CDR1 DFQATT, CDR2 SNEGSKA (reference sequence). The CDR3 loop reads CSRRAGETQYF. Written as DNA, the CDR3 is TGCAGTCGGAGGGCGGGTGAGACCCAGTACTTC.

The rearrangement links TRBV6-2 or TRBV6-3 to TRBJ1-5, with 7 nucleotides matching TRBD1. The CDR3 is 20 amino acids. The V gene's germline CDR1 is MNHEY and CDR2 SVGEGT. V lost 3 bases, J lost 0 bases, and 17 bases stayed unmatched. CDR3 DNA sequence: TGTGCCAGCAGTTATGTTCGGGGCCAGGGGACAGAATATAGCAATCAGCCCCAGCATTTT. It is translated as CASSYVRGQGTEYSNQPQHF.

The V and J genes are TRBV12-3 or TRBV12-4 and TRBJ2-3; a possible D gene is TRBD2 (7 bases). The CDR3 has 15 amino acids. V was clipped by 0 bases and J by 4 bases, with 11 bases between them. CDR3 protein: CASSLAGGQADTQYF. The CDR3 DNA reads TGTGCCAGCAGTTTAGCGGGGGGGCAGGCAGATACGCAGTATTTT.

This clonotype was detected many times. The CDR3, as DNA: TGCGCCAGCAGCGAGGGCAATTCCAATGAGCAGTTCTTC. Translating it yields CASSEGNSNEQFF. The chain is built from TRBV5-1 and TRBJ2-1; tentatively, D is TRBD2 (5 bases). The germline V gene encodes CDR1 SGHRS and CDR2 YFSETQ. CDR3 size: 13 residues. V dropped 4 bases and J dropped 6 bases, with 11 bases sitting between them.

Ten or more counts support this clonotype. The V call is TRBV4-2, the J call TRBJ2-2; D perhaps matches TRBD1 (5 bases). Trimming took off 0 bases at V and 0 bases at J, with 8 bases between the two ends. Germline V lookup: CDR1 LGHNA, CDR2 YNFKEQ. The CDR3 totals 16 residues. The CDR3 nucleotides are TGTGCCAGCAGCCAAGAACAGGTCACGAACACCGGGGAGCTGTTTTTT. As protein: CASSQEQVTNTGELFF.

This clonotype was seen repeatedly, ten times or more. The V call is TRBV25-1, the J call TRBJ2-2, with 8 bases identical to TRBD1. Unmatched junction bases numbered 2, after V lost 2 bases and J lost 6 bases. The CDR3 covers 14 residues. Looked up from germline, CDR1 is MGHDK and CDR2 is SYGVNS. CDR3 amino acids: CASSEQGASGELFF. Here the CDR3 DNA reads TGTGCCAGCAGTGAACAGGGGGCGTCCGGGGAGCTGTTTTTT.

The chain has TRBV28 and TRBJ2-7; TRBD1 might be the D (5 bases). Trimming removed 1 base from V and 4 bases from J, with 14 bases in between. This CDR3 region has 15 residues. Germline values: CDR1 MDHEN, CDR2 SYDVKM. In DNA form, the CDR3 reads TGTGCCAGCAGTTTATCCCAAACCAGGGATTACGAGCAGTACTTC. Translated, it gives CASSLSQTRDYEQYF.

In this sample, this clonotype turned up many times. This chain connects TRBV27 to TRBJ2-3; D remains unclear. V shed 7 bases and J shed 4 bases, with 15 bases lying between them. The CDR3 has 14 residues. Germline V lookup: CDR1 MNHEY, CDR2 SMNVEV (reference sequence). The CDR3, as DNA: TGTGCCAGCACCCCCGCTAGGCAGGCAGATACGCAGTATTTT. Translated, it gives CASTPARQADTQYF.

This clonotype was found many times. The CDR3 protein is CASSYSNEQFF. The CDR3 DNA follows: TGTGCCAGCAGTTACTCTAATGAGCAGTTCTTC. The genes are TRBV6-5 and TRBJ2-1; D not resolved. This CDR3 spans 11 amino acids. Per germline, CDR1 MNHEY and CDR2 SVGAGI. The V end was cut by 0 bases, the J end by 7 bases, with 1 base between.

At least ten counts were recorded for this clonotype. This chain links TRBV4-3 with TRBJ2-1; no reliable D call. The CDR3 has 16 residues. The germline V gene has CDR1 LGHNA and CDR2 YSLEER. Deletions cut 0 bases from V and 0 bases from J, with 9 bases between. CDR3 in amino acids: CASSQDMDHSYNEQFF. CDR3 DNA sequence: TGCGCCAGCAGCCAAGATATGGATCACTCCTACAATGAGCAGTTCTTC.

This clonotype has ten or more counts. The V and J genes are TRBV12-3 or TRBV12-4 and TRBJ2-3; TRBD2 matches 9 bases. V trimming: 5 bases; J trimming: 3 bases; junction bases outside the gene matches: 9. CDR3 size: 16 residues. CDR3 loop: CASSPPRLAETDTQYF. The CDR3 DNA reads TGTGCCAGCAGTCCGCCACGACTAGCGGAGACAGATACGCAGTATTTT.

V and J are TRBV4-2 and TRBJ2-3; D is perhaps TRBD1 (6 bases). The germline CDR1 and CDR2 sequences are LGHNA and YNFKEQ. The CDR3 extends over 15 amino acids. V was trimmed by 3 bases and J by 4 bases, leaving 14 bases between them. The CDR3 DNA is TGTGCCAGCAGCCATAACACAGGGTACTCAGATACGCAGTATTTT. It specifies CASSHNTGYSDTQYF.

This clonotype turned up a few times. This chain connects TRBV12-3 or TRBV12-4 to TRBJ1-1; D ambiguous. This CDR3 contains 15 residues. V was pared by 5 bases and J by 3 bases, with 16 bases between. CDR3 in amino acids: CASSPLGVVYTEAFF. As DNA, the CDR3 is TGTGCCAGCAGTCCGCTAGGAGTGGTTTACACTGAAGCTTTCTTT.

There are many counts of this clonotype. The V call is TRBV29-1, the J call TRBJ2-1; 7 nucleotides agree with TRBD1. This CDR3 has 12 amino acids. Germline lookup yields CDR1 SQVTM and CDR2 ANQGSEA. Trimming took 5 bases from V and 3 from J; bases not matched to a gene: 1. The CDR3 DNA reads TGCAGCGTTAGGGACAGCTACAATGAGCAGTTCTTC. Residues: CSVRDSYNEQFF.

This rearrangement joins TRBV6-1 to TRBJ2-7; D might be TRBD1 (6 bases). The CDR3 sequence is 16 residues long. Germline loops: CDR1 MNHNS, CDR2 SASEGT. Trimming removed 6 bases from V and 0 bases from J, with 18 bases in between. CDR3 amino acids: CASSEIGQPYSYEQYF. The CDR3 coding sequence is TGTGCCAGCAGCGAGATTGGACAGCCATACTCCTACGAGCAGTACTTC.

This clonotype was observed a handful of times. CDR3 region: CSVAGRNHYEQYF. CDR3 DNA sequence: TGCAGCGTTGCCGGGCGAAACCACTACGAGCAGTACTTC. V and J are TRBV29-1 and TRBJ2-7, with D unresolved. Trimming cost V 4 bases and J 3 bases, with 13 bases left between them. The CDR3 runs to 13 residues. From germline, CDR1 is SQVTM and CDR2 ANQGSEA.

This clonotype appeared many times. The chain is built from TRBV20-1 and TRBJ1-1; D possibly corresponds to TRBD1 (5 bases). Trimming took off 0 bases at V and 7 bases at J, with 12 bases between the two ends. The V gene's germline CDR1 is DFQATT and CDR2 SNEGSKA (reference sequence). There are 13 residues in the CDR3. The CDR3, as DNA: TGCAGTGCTAGAGATTTCCGGAGGGGTGAAGCTTTCTTT. Encoded protein: CSARDFRRGEAFF.

This clonotype has more than one count but fewer than ten. CDR3 region: CASSLRDGLSTDTQYF. CDR3 coding DNA: TGTGCCAGCAGTCTCCGGGACGGCCTTAGCACAGATACGCAGTATTTT. This chain connects TRBV6-1 to TRBJ2-3; D tentatively fits TRBD1 or TRBD2 (5 bases each). The CDR3 has 16 amino acids. Trimming stripped 5 bases from V and 0 bases from J, with 15 bases between. CDR1 and CDR2 from the germline V gene are MNHNS and SASEGT.

This clonotype was detected many times. V gene TRBV18 combines with J gene TRBJ2-3; D is unresolved. This CDR3 has 15 amino acids. Deletions cut 2 bases from V and 0 bases from J, with 9 bases between. The germline CDR1 and CDR2 sequences are KGHSH and LQKENI. CDR3 sequence reads: CASSPSLTSTDTQYF. In nucleotides, the CDR3 is TGTGCCAGCTCACCATCGCTTACTAGCACAGATACGCAGTATTTT.

The genes are TRBV20-1 and TRBJ2-5; D perhaps matches TRBD2 (6 bases). Trimming stripped 2 bases from V and 1 base from J, with 14 bases between. The CDR3 has 15 residues. Germline V gives CDR1 DFQATT, CDR2 SNEGSKA (reference sequence). The CDR3 reads CSARWFGSSQETQYF. The CDR3 bases are TGCAGTGCTAGATGGTTCGGGAGTTCCCAAGAGACCCAGTACTTC.

This clonotype was seen more than once but under ten times. This chain uses TRBV12-3 or TRBV12-4 with TRBJ1-5; TRBD1 agrees at 7 bases. The CDR3 extends over 15 amino acids. V gave up 8 bases and J gave up 2 bases; unmatched junction bases: 9. The CDR3 here is CASGYSGGRNQPQHF. CDR3 sequence (DNA): TGTGCCAGCGGGTATTCAGGGGGGCGCAATCAGCCCCAGCATTTT.

This clonotype has only a few counts. V and J are TRBV2 and TRBJ2-1, with TRBD1 identical over 8 bases. This CDR3 is 15 amino acids long. V was clipped by 2 bases and J by 5 bases; unmatched bases: 5. Germline V gene data show CDR1 as SNHLY and CDR2 as FYNNEI. The CDR3 is CASSELQGEDNEQFF. The CDR3 bases are TGTGCCAGCAGTGAACTACAGGGGGAGGACAATGAGCAGTTCTTC.

The chain carries TRBV28 and TRBJ2-2; 7 bases match TRBD2. The germline V gene encodes CDR1 MDHEN and CDR2 SYDVKM. V lost 3 bases and J lost 4; bases outside the gene matches: 8. The CDR3 sequence is 16 residues long. The CDR3 is CASSLMVGRGTGELFF. As DNA, the CDR3 is TGTGCCAGCAGTTTGATGGTGGGGAGGGGCACCGGGGAGCTGTTTTTT.

This clonotype was observed a few times. CDR3 sequence: CASSLVGQYNQPQHF. The CDR3 DNA reads as TGTGCCAGCAGCTTAGTAGGACAGTACAATCAGCCCCAGCATTTT. The chain recombines TRBV7-8 with TRBJ1-5, with D perhaps TRBD1 (6 bases). Germline loops: CDR1 SGHVS, CDR2 FQNEAQ. The CDR3 spans 15 residues. V dropped 1 base and J dropped 3 bases, with 10 bases sitting between them.